Sequencing of this TCR beta chain was carried out in a study of T-cell memory formation after mild COVID-19. Study observations and caveats: The CD4+ clones that contracted clustered mainly within CM and EM, and the CD8+ clones concentrated in EMRA. Pre-infection memory held some responding clones, suggesting pre-existing cross-reactive T cells responded. Among clones contracting day 15 to 85, CD4/CD8 was balanced, whereas later expanders leaned CD4+. SARS-CoV-2 specificity of second-wave clones peaking day 37 was unconfirmed.

TCRdb used MiXCR to reprocess the 5' RACE reads, holding one entry per CDR3 protein. The table includes around 190,000 distinct CDR3 sequences, roughly 18% detected once. Germline lookup yields CDR1 SGHDT and CDR2 YYEEEE. The CDR3 runs 15 residues. V was clipped by 4 bases and J by 4 bases; unmatched bases: 7. With regard to this clonotype: Its antigen is undetermined.

The gene calls are TRBV5-6 and TRBJ1-2; 10 bases align to TRBD1. This sequence was found in a man between 18 and 29 years old who had mild COVID-19 (a few samples of this study predate the infection). Cell type and time point are not known. The sequenced sample was PBMCs or a T cell subset sorted from them (not recorded which). CDR3 residues: CASSPGTGAIYGYTF. CDR3 bases: TGTGCCAGCAGCCCCGGGACAGGGGCCATCTATGGCTACACCTTC.